The T cell receptor beta chain under discussion was sequenced for a study of T-cell reconstitution after alpha-beta-depleted transplantation in children. Study findings and constraints: Recipient T cells and thymic progenitors that survived were the source of the high TCRbeta diversity seen at day 60 in some patients. Counts and diversity of T cells one year after transplant came mostly from newly produced T cells.

Unique molecular identifiers were built into the TCRbeta library. Each CDR3 protein gets one entry after TCRdb re-called the PCR reads with MiXCR. Among 670,000 or so distinct CDR3 sequences, around 14% were seen once, and the ten largest hold 0.79%. This clonotype was seen repeatedly, ten times or more. As yet, its antigen is unknown. The length of the CDR3 is 15 residues. The ends lost 3 bases at V and 0 bases at J; junction bases unmatched: 2. Specimen: PBMCs, collected before TCRalphabeta/CD19-depleted stem cell transplant. The clonotype originates from a girl aged 2-9 years with congenital amegakaryocytic thrombocytopenia, due to receive a stem cell transplant. The chain is built from TRBV12-3 or TRBV12-4 and TRBJ2-5; TRBD2 agrees at 9 bases. The CDR3 spells CASSLTSGYQETQYF. DNA for the CDR3: TGTGCCAGCAGTTTGACTAGCGGCTACCAAGAGACCCAGTACTTC.